Presented here are 21 T cell receptor beta chains from one specimen sequenced in a study of radiation and T cells in renal cell carcinoma. Sample time point: blood 4 weeks post-SBRT, at nephrectomy. Specified treatment: 15 Gy SBRT to primary tumor, nephrectomy 4 weeks later. Repertoires were generated with immunoSEQ multiplex PCR, while TCRdb's copy carries only in-frame clones and drops some. The profile shows roughly 90,000 clones, about 85% of them singletons. Source: blood, taken from a patient whose treatment included radiotherapy and nephrectomy. These receptors were obtained from a man aged 50 to 60 with renal cell carcinoma.

The rearrangement uses TRBV2 and TRBJ2-5, with 15 bases aligning to TRBD2. Germline V gene sequence: CDR1 SNHLY, CDR2 FYNNEI. The junction had 12 bases not matched to a gene; V was cut back by 6 bases and J by 1 base. The CDR3 is 19 residues long. CDR3 sequence: CASRTIGLAGGPLQETQYF. In DNA, the CDR3 is TGTGCCAGCAGGACTATCGGACTAGCGGGAGGGCCGCTCCAAGAGACCCAGTACTTC.

This sequence joins TRBV6-6 and TRBJ1-5; D might be TRBD1 (5 bases). Trimming removed 5 bases at V and 3 bases at J, with 17 bases between. Germline V gene sequence: CDR1 MNHNY, CDR2 SVGAGI (reference sequence). The CDR3 runs 16 residues. CDR3 region: CASSRQLGQANQPQHF. In DNA, the CDR3 is TGTGCCAGCAGTCGACAGCTAGGGCAGGCCAATCAGCCCCAGCATTTT.

The rearrangement joins TRBV5-8 to TRBJ2-1; 10 bases fit TRBD1. The CDR3 consists of 13 residues. Germline V gene sequence: CDR1 SGHTS, CDR2 YDEGEE. J gave up 8 bases and V 9 bases, and 8 bases lay outside the gene matches. The CDR3 bases are TGTGCCAAGTACGGACAGGGGGGCGATGAGCAGTTCTTC. Residues: CAKYGQGGDEQFF.

The V gene is TRBV6-6, the J gene TRBJ2-7; D is undetermined. This CDR3 contains 15 residues. The V gene lost 6 bases and the J gene lost 6 bases, with 21 bases spanning the gap. From germline, CDR1 is MNHNY and CDR2 SVGAGI (reference sequence). The CDR3 nucleotides read TGTGCCAGCAGAGAGACCGAAATTCAACTCGCCGAGCAGTACTTC. This gives the protein CASRETEIQLAEQYF.

This clone was detected only once. This rearrangement joins TRBV2 to TRBJ1-2; no clear D gene. V lost 4 bases and J 8 bases, leaving 14 bases between the germline ends. The CDR3 extends over 13 amino acids. CDR1 and CDR2 from the germline V gene are SNHLY and FYNNEI. CDR3 in DNA: TGTGCCAGCAGTGCTGAGGGTATGCGGGGCTACACCTTC. As protein: CASSAEGMRGYTF.

Here the CDR3 DNA reads TGCGCCAGCAGCTTGGATGGGACAGGGGTGTACTATGGCTACACCTTC. It encodes CASSLDGTGVYYGYTF. The chain has TRBV5-1 and TRBJ1-2, with TRBD1 identical over 10 bases. The CDR3 runs to 16 residues. V gave up 0 bases and J gave up 3 bases; unmatched junction bases: 5. CDR1 is SGHRS and CDR2 is YFSETQ in the germline V gene.

The chain couples TRBV5-4 to TRBJ2-3; the D is unclear. The germline V and J ends were trimmed by 2 bases and 3 bases, with 16 bases remaining between them. Per germline, CDR1 SGHNT and CDR2 YYREEE (reference sequence). The CDR3 covers 16 residues. In DNA form, the CDR3 reads TGTGCCAGCAGCTTTTGGACGGTTGGTGGTACAGATACGCAGTATTTT. Translating it yields CASSFWTVGGTDTQYF.

The CDR3 nucleotides are TGTGCCAGCAGCGTAGGGTCTCGCGGGGGCGACACCGGGGAGCTGTTTTTT. Encoded protein: CASSVGSRGGDTGELFF. This chain connects TRBV9 to TRBJ2-2; D perhaps matches TRBD2 (7 bases). V lost 0 bases and J 3 bases, leaving 15 bases between the germline ends. The CDR3 consists of 17 residues. Germline assignment: CDR1 SGDLS and CDR2 YYNGEE.

The chain carries TRBV7-2 and TRBJ2-1; 8 nucleotides line up with TRBD1. Germline V gives CDR1 SGHTA, CDR2 FQGNSA. The CDR3 has 15 residues. V dropped 4 bases and J dropped 2; count of bases not matched to a gene: 4. CDR3 in DNA: TGTGCCAGCAGCTCGGACAGGGCCACCTACAATGAGCAGTTCTTC. This sequence encodes CASSSDRATYNEQFF.

The gene calls are TRBV10-1 and TRBJ2-5, with D uncertain. This CDR3 contains 12 residues. V was clipped by 9 bases and J by 3 bases, with 11 bases between them. The germline V gene encodes CDR1 WNHNN and CDR2 SYGVQD (reference sequence). The CDR3 spells CARPNMKETQYF. The CDR3 nucleotides are TGCGCCAGACCTAACATGAAAGAGACCCAGTACTTC.

The chain employs TRBV7-9 and TRBJ2-3, with D possibly called TRBD1 or TRBD2 (7 bases each). From germline, CDR1 is SEHNR and CDR2 FQNEAQ (reference sequence). This CDR3 contains 14 residues. The V end was cut by 10 bases, the J end by 1 base, with 15 bases between. The DNA for the CDR3 is TGTGCCAACGGCAGGGGGGGCGGCACAGATACGCAGTATTTT. Protein: CANGRGGGTDTQYF.

The genes are TRBV9 and TRBJ2-1; possibly TRBD1 for D (6 bases). The CDR3 extends over 14 amino acids. The germline V gene has CDR1 SGDLS and CDR2 YYNGEE. Trimming removed 2 bases at V and 9 bases at J, with 15 bases between. This chain's CDR3 is CASSVNSQGSEQFF. The CDR3 DNA follows: TGTGCCAGCAGCGTGAATTCCCAGGGGAGTGAGCAGTTCTTC.

This chain joins TRBV7-3 and TRBJ2-1, with 12 positions matching TRBD2. Trimming removed 5 bases from V and 5 bases from J; junction bases left unmatched: 7. CDR1 is SGHTA and CDR2 is FQGTGA in the germline V gene. The CDR3 spans 16 residues. CDR3: CASSPRTSGDHNEQFF. The CDR3 DNA follows: TGTGCCAGCAGCCCGCGGACTAGCGGGGACCACAATGAGCAGTTCTTC.

The genes are TRBV7-2 and TRBJ1-4; possibly TRBD1 for D (5 bases). This CDR3 is 14 amino acids long. V lost 5 bases and J lost 4, with 11 bases in between. Germline values: CDR1 SGHTA, CDR2 FQGNSA. The chain's CDR3 is CASSVGHFNEKLFF. In DNA form, the CDR3 reads TGTGCCAGCAGCGTCGGACACTTTAATGAAAAACTGTTTTTT.

This chain uses TRBV7-2 with TRBJ2-1; D may be TRBD2 (7 bases). Trimming took off 3 bases at V and 9 bases at J, with 15 bases between the two ends. CDR1 is SGHTA and CDR2 is FQGNSA in the germline V gene. The CDR3 spans 14 residues. In DNA form, the CDR3 reads TGTGCCAGCAGCTTGGGCGGGGGCCTCCCTGAGCAGTTCTTC. The encoded protein is CASSLGGGLPEQFF.

The chain is built from TRBV2 and TRBJ1-4, with D perhaps matching TRBD1 (6 bases). V dropped 5 bases and J dropped 11 bases, with 15 bases sitting between them. Germline V lookup: CDR1 SNHLY, CDR2 FYNNEI. This CDR3 contains 13 residues. The CDR3 region has the DNA TGTGCCAGCAGTCCTTCGGGGGGCGAGAAACTGTTTTTT. This sequence encodes CASSPSGGEKLFF.

This chain uses TRBV7-9 with TRBJ2-2; D is ambiguous. CDR3 size: 16 residues. Trimming took 7 bases from V and 0 from J, leaving 15 bases between them. Per the germline V gene, CDR1 is SEHNR and CDR2 is FQNEAQ (reference sequence). The chain's CDR3 is CASILAQSANTGELFF. The CDR3 bases are TGTGCCAGCATCCTTGCCCAGAGCGCGAACACCGGGGAGCTGTTTTTT. Supplemented by reference TRBV7-9 and TRBJ2-2, the full variable domain reads DTGVSQNPRHKITKRGQNVTFRCDPISEHNRLYWYRQTLGQGPEFLTYFQNEAQLEKSRLLSDRFSAERPKGSFSTLEIQRTEQGDSAMYLCASILAQSANTGELFFGEGSRLTVL.

The J gene is TRBJ1-1, the V gene TRBV6-5, with TRBD1 as a possible D gene (5 bases). Per germline, CDR1 MNHEY and CDR2 SVGAGI. The CDR3 extends over 16 amino acids. V was shortened by 0 bases and J by 5 bases, with 16 bases between the two germline ends. As DNA, the CDR3 is TGTGCCAGCAGTTACTCATCCGGGGACCTAGGGACTGAAGCTTTCTTT. Translating it yields CASSYSSGDLGTEAFF.

This clone was counted once. This rearrangement joins TRBV7-9 to TRBJ2-5; D perhaps matches TRBD1 (5 bases). The J call may not be correct, given that the DNA end is closer to TRBJ2-7. CDR1 SEHNR and CDR2 FQNEAQ come from the germline V gene (reference sequence). The CDR3 is 14 residues long. The CDR3 DNA follows: TGTGCCAGCAGCTTAGCGCCTCAGGGTTACGAGCAGTACTTC. It yields the protein CASSLAPQGYEQYF.

The chain is built from TRBV6-5 and TRBJ2-4; D gene uncertain. The germline V gene has CDR1 MNHEY and CDR2 SVGAGI. V shed 0 bases and J shed 6 bases, with 6 bases lying between them. This CDR3 comprises 13 residues. The DNA for the CDR3 is TGTGCCAGCAGTTACTCTCCCAGAAACATTCAGTACTTC. Protein product: CASSYSPRNIQYF.

This sequence joins TRBV6-5 and TRBJ2-7; D possibly uses TRBD1 or TRBD2 (5 bases each). The CDR3 consists of 15 residues. The V gene's germline CDR1 is MNHEY and CDR2 SVGAGI. The V gene lost 3 bases and the J gene lost 3 bases, with 15 bases spanning the gap. The DNA for the CDR3 is TGTGCCAGCAGTTATTATAGGGGACGGGACTACGAGCAGTACTTC. Translating it yields CASSYYRGRDYEQYF.